The source of this T cell receptor (beta chain) is a study of Graves' ophthalmopathy and Graves' hyperthyroidism. Study-level background: Hyperthyroidism was considered stable when no ophthalmopathy appeared within 18 months of follow-up.

The CDR3 runs 15 residues. The V and J ends lost 3 bases and 2 bases respectively, with 11 bases between them. Diagnosis used clinical symptoms, serum thyroxine, TRAb, thyroid ultrasound and orbital computed tomography. General study points: Blood also carried most expanded thyroid clonotypes exceeding 0.001 frequency.

This clonotype came up many times. What it recognizes is unknown. As the template, RNA transcripts were used to amplify TCR beta CDR3 regions. HTBI-primed first-round RT-PCR preceded second-round multiplex PCR. TCRdb independently ran MiXCR on the multiplex PCR reads; one entry per CDR3 protein. The table lists around 1,200,000 distinct CDR3 sequences, 35% to 40% of them singletons. The clonotype comes from an adult man with Graves' hyperthyroidism. The sample comprised peripheral blood or thyroid tissue (not recorded which). This chain links TRBV12-3 or TRBV12-4 with TRBJ1-5; D is perhaps TRBD1 (5 bases). The chain's CDR3 is CASSFGPGRNQPQHF. DNA for the CDR3: TGTGCCAGCAGTTTCGGCCCGGGACGCAATCAGCCCCAGCATTTT.